The rows below give T cell receptor beta chains drawn from one sample of a study of memory CD4+ T cells and cytomegalovirus serostatus. Clones were read by immunoSEQ multiplex PCR, and TCRdb kept only the in-frame ones, dropping some. Here the sample spans about 40,000 clones, around 79% being singletons. The sample was memory CD4+ T cells from blood. The receptors stem from an adult in good health and CMV-seronegative. Each CDR3 is given with its conserved first and last residue. D genes are given only for firm matches. Clone size is stated in some rows and not others, as once, few, many or a class when expanded.

j_call d_call v_call clone_size cdr3_nt cdr3_aa
TRBJ2-3 TRBD2 TRBV18 NA TGTGCCAGCTCCCCGGGACTAGGGACAGATACGCAGTATTTT CASSPGLGTDTQYF
TRBJ2-1 TRBD2 TRBV4-3 once TGCGCCAGCAGCCGGGGGGGCTCCTACAATGAGCAGTTCTTC CASSRGGSYNEQFF
TRBJ1-2 TRBD1 TRBV6-5 NA TGTGCCAGCAGTCGGACAGGGCAGTATGGCTACACCTTC CASSRTGQYGYTF
TRBJ2-2 NA TRBV7-3 once TGTGCCAGCAGCACATCTCCCGGCCCCTACACCGGGGAGCTGTTTTTT CASSTSPGPYTGELFF
TRBJ2-1 NA TRBV7-6 NA TGTGCCAGCAGCCCAGTGGGCAGTAACTCCTACAATGAGCAGTTCTTC CASSPVGSNSYNEQFF
TRBJ2-1 NA TRBV7-2 NA TGTGCCAGCACCCTTTCTGGTAATGAGCAGTTCTTC CASTLSGNEQFF
TRBJ2-1 TRBD2 TRBV19 NA TGTGCCAGTGGCTCCCAGCGGGGGGGCAATGAGCAGTTCTTC CASGSQRGGNEQFF
TRBJ2-2 TRBD1 TRBV9 NA TGTGCCAGCAGGAAGGGACAGGGTAACACCGGGGAGCTGTTTTTT CASRKGQGNTGELFF
TRBJ2-7 NA TRBV11-2 NA TGTGCCAGCAGCTTAGCAGGGAGCGAGCAGTACTTC CASSLAGSEQYF
TRBJ1-2 NA TRBV7-2 NA TGTGCCAGCAGCCCGTTGGGAGGCGACCTCTATGGCTACACCTTC CASSPLGGDLYGYTF
TRBJ2-3 NA TRBV15 NA TGTGCCACCACTCGGACTAACACAGATACGCAGTATTTT CATTRTNTDTQYF
TRBJ2-3 NA TRBV4-1 NA TGCGCCAGCAGCCAAGAAGAGGTATCGGATACGCAGTATTTT CASSQEEVSDTQYF
TRBJ1-2 NA TRBV20-1 NA TGCAGTGCTACGCAAGACTATGGCTACACCTTC CSATQDYGYTF
TRBJ2-7 NA TRBV6-5 few TGTGCCAGCAGTTACTCAACTACAGGGATCTACGAGCAGTACTTC CASSYSTTGIYEQYF
TRBJ1-2 TRBD1 TRBV30 NA TGTGCCTGGACGGGACAGGGAAACTATGGCTACACCTTC CAWTGQGNYGYTF
TRBJ2-3 TRBD1 TRBV19 NA TGTGCCAGTAGTCTTCAACAGGGGGCAACAGATACGCAGTATTTT CASSLQQGATDTQYF
TRBJ2-5 NA TRBV30 NA TGTGCCTGGAGAAACGAGGGGACCCAGTACTTC CAWRNEGTQYF
TRBJ1-6 TRBD1 TRBV9 NA TGTGCCAGCAGCTCGCGGACAGGGGGCTGGGGCTCCTATAATTCACCCCTCCACTTT CASSSRTGGWGSYNSPLHF
TRBJ1-1 TRBD1 TRBV19 NA TGTGCCAGTAGTATAGATGCAGGCCGGGACAGGAACACTGAAGCTTTCTTT CASSIDAGRDRNTEAFF
TRBJ1-6 TRBD1 TRBV11-2 NA TGTGCCAGCAGCTTGGGACAGGGACCACCCCTCCACTTT CASSLGQGPPLHF
TRBJ2-7 NA TRBV2 NA TGTGCCAGCAGTGAACCGGGCCTCCGGTCCGAGCAGTACTTC CASSEPGLRSEQYF
TRBJ1-4 TRBD1 TRBV19 NA TGTGCCAGTAGTATCCCGGACAGGGGAGGAAAACTGTTTTTT CASSIPDRGGKLFF
TRBJ1-6 NA TRBV6-5 few TGTGCCAGCAGTTACGTCACCGGGACGAGTAATTCACCCCTCCACTTT CASSYVTGTSNSPLHF
TRBJ1-1 NA TRBV19 NA TGTGCCAGTAGTATGAGGCACCATGAAGCTTTCTTT CASSMRHHEAFF
TRBJ2-5 TRBD2 TRBV7-2 NA TGTGCCAGCAGCTCCGGGGGGGGTGTAGAGACCCAGTACTTC CASSSGGGVETQYF
TRBJ2-3 NA TRBV14 NA TGTGCCAGCAGCCAAGACTCGGGGGCCGGCACAGATACGCAGTATTTT CASSQDSGAGTDTQYF
TRBJ2-1 TRBD2 TRBV4-1 NA TGCGCCAGCAGCCAAGATCAGCGGGGGGCGGATGAGCAGTTCTTC CASSQDQRGADEQFF
TRBJ2-1 NA TRBV5-6 NA TGTGCCAGCAGCTTAGGATCCCTCTCCTACAATGAGCAGTTCTTC CASSLGSLSYNEQFF
TRBJ2-3 NA TRBV7-6 NA TGTGCCAGCAGTTCCCAACTGACAGATACGCAGTATTTT CASSSQLTDTQYF
TRBJ1-4 NA TRBV5-1 NA TGCGCCAGCAGTCCGCAACCTCCAGGGTCGGGGGACGAAAAACTGTTTTTT CASSPQPPGSGDEKLFF
TRBJ1-2 TRBD1 TRBV30 NA TGTGCCTGGAGAAGATTGACCCGGACAGGCTACTATGGCTACACCTTC CAWRRLTRTGYYGYTF
TRBJ1-2 TRBD1 TRBV7-3 few TGTGCCAGCAGCTTAAGCTCACAGGGGGCATATGGCTACACCTTC CASSLSSQGAYGYTF
TRBJ2-1 TRBD1 TRBV5-1 NA TGCGCCAGCAGCAGGGGGCAGGGATACAATGAGCAGTTCTTC CASSRGQGYNEQFF
TRBJ2-5 TRBD2 TRBV5-4 NA TGTGCCAGCAGCAGGACTAGCGGGGTTGGTGGAGAGACCCAGTACTTC CASSRTSGVGGETQYF
TRBJ2-1 TRBD2 TRBV9 NA TGTGCCAGCAGCGTAGGTCACGGGGGAGGGAATGAGCAGTTCTTC CASSVGHGGGNEQFF
TRBJ2-3 NA TRBV6-6 NA TGTGCCAGCAGTTACTCGATGGCGCTGGATACGCAGTATTTT CASSYSMALDTQYF
TRBJ2-1 NA TRBV9 NA TGTGCCAGCAGCGTAGGTCCTAGCTCCTACAATGAGCAGTTCTTC CASSVGPSSYNEQFF
TRBJ2-4 NA TRBV2 NA TGTGCCAGCAGGGCGGTTTGGAGGGGTGACATTCAGTACTTC CASRAVWRGDIQYF
TRBJ1-4 NA TRBV27 NA TGTGCCAGCAGTGCACACAGGGTGGCTAATGAAAAACTGTTTTTT CASSAHRVANEKLFF
TRBJ2-5 TRBD2 TRBV30 NA TGTGCCTGGAGTGTGGGAGGGGAGACCCAGTACTTC CAWSVGGETQYF
TRBJ1-1 NA TRBV2 NA TGTGCCAGCAGTGAAATGGGGCAGTTGAACACTGAAGCTTTCTTT CASSEMGQLNTEAFF
TRBJ2-7 TRBD2 TRBV18 NA TGTGCCAGCCAGGGGTTAGCGGGGAGCTCCTACGAGCAGTACTTC CASQGLAGSSYEQYF
TRBJ1-2 NA TRBV27 NA TGTGCCAGCAGTTCCCTACAGGGACGAAGAACTATTAACTATGGCTACACCTTC CASSSLQGRRTINYGYTF
TRBJ2-7 NA TRBV20-1 NA TGCAGTGCTACACCCAAATACGAGCAGTACTTC CSATPKYEQYF
TRBJ1-2 NA TRBV4-1 NA TGCGCCAGCAGCCAATCAACAGGGAGCGTTGGCTACACCTTC CASSQSTGSVGYTF
TRBJ2-5 NA TRBV29-1 NA TGCAGTAAAAAAGTCCTAGGGGGACCCCAAGAGACCCAGTACTTC CSKKVLGGPQETQYF